The 6 T cell receptor beta chains below come from one sample, sequenced in a study of technical replicates of blood from a few donors. Clones were sequenced by immunoSEQ multiplex PCR, and TCRdb holds only the in-frame ones, with some missing. The sample consists of 45,000 to 65,000 clones, around 96% of them appearing once. The sample was PBMCs. These receptors all come from a human donor in good health. Some clones in this sample may be carry-over from other donors' samples.

V and J are TRBV9 and TRBJ2-6; 9 bases line up with TRBD1. The germline V gene encodes CDR1 SGDLS and CDR2 YYNGEE. With V trimmed by 4 bases and J by 2 bases, 13 bases remained unmatched. This CDR3 is 19 amino acids long. The CDR3 protein is CASSPRGGQGIAGANVLTF. The CDR3 DNA follows: TGTGCCAGCAGCCCGAGGGGGGGACAGGGCATTGCTGGGGCCAACGTCCTGACTTTC.

This clone was seen once. The chain recombines TRBV7-8 with TRBJ1-6; D is unresolved. The V gene's germline CDR1 is SGHVS and CDR2 FQNEAQ. V lost 1 base, J lost 7 bases, and 5 bases lay in between. The CDR3 length is 13 residues. Here the CDR3 reads CASSLDRNSPLHF. The CDR3 region has the DNA TGTGCCAGCAGCTTAGACAGAAATTCACCCCTCCACTTT.

This chain connects TRBV7-9 to TRBJ2-1; TRBD2 matches at 13 bases. Germline CDR1 is SEHNR and CDR2 is FQNEAQ (reference sequence). CDR3 length: 14 amino acids. Trimming took 11 bases from V and 1 from J; bases not matched to a gene: 2. The CDR3 sequence is CAVLAGGSYNEQFF. The CDR3 DNA is TGTGCCGTACTAGCGGGGGGGTCCTACAATGAGCAGTTCTTC.

This chain links TRBV6-1 with TRBJ1-2; possibly TRBD1 for D (6 bases). CDR3 length: 14 amino acids. V lost 7 bases, J lost 4 bases, and 16 bases lay in between. Per germline, CDR1 MNHNS and CDR2 SASEGT. The CDR3 coding sequence is TGTGCCAGCACTCAAAGGACAGCGACCTATGGCTACACCTTC. This encodes CASTQRTATYGYTF.

The chain recombines TRBV7-2 with TRBJ2-7; 7 bases are a match to TRBD2. The CDR3 spans 18 residues. V shed 5 bases and J 4 bases; nucleotides not matched to a gene: 20. CDR1 SGHTA and CDR2 FQGNSA come from the germline V gene. Written as DNA, the CDR3 is TGTGCCAGCAGCCCGACGATGGGGGAGGGTTGGGACCCTTACGAGCAGTACTTC. It specifies CASSPTMGEGWDPYEQYF.

The chain is built from TRBV29-1 and TRBJ2-2; D might be TRBD1 (5 bases). Trimming cost V 7 bases and J 7 bases, with 13 bases left between them. The CDR3 is made up of 12 amino acids. The V gene's germline CDR1 is SQVTM and CDR2 ANQGSEA. The CDR3 DNA reads TGCAGCGCCCAGGGTTCTGGCGGGGAGCTGTTTTTT. Its translation is CSAQGSGGELFF.